This is a list of T cell receptor beta chains from one sample in a study of blood T cell repertoires in COVID-19. TCRdb keeps only in-frame clones here, not all; method: immunoSEQ multiplex PCR. This table holds approximately 380,000 clones, more than 70% found once. Sample: PBMCs or T cells enriched from blood (not recorded which). The receptor source for this set is a young woman who had recovered from COVID-19. CDR3s include the opening cysteine and the closing phenylalanine or tryptophan. Each record gives: CDR3 DNA, CDR3 protein, clone size, D gene, J gene, V gene. The D gene is left open where the match is weak. Rows may omit the clone size; those that give it use once, few, many or a size class.

cdr3_nt: TGTGCCAGCAGCCGCGGAGGGAAAATCTGGGGCTATGGCTACACCTTC; cdr3_aa: CASSRGGKIWGYGYTF; clone_size: .; d_call: .; j_call: TRBJ1-2; v_call: TRBV5-8
cdr3_nt: TGTGCCAGCAGTTACGCAGAGGCTTCGTATGGCTACACCTTC; cdr3_aa: CASSYAEASYGYTF; clone_size: .; d_call: .; j_call: TRBJ1-2; v_call: TRBV6-5
cdr3_nt: TGTGCCAGTAGTATAGGGCTCCCCAGGGCCCGAAATCAGCCCCAGCATTTT; cdr3_aa: CASSIGLPRARNQPQHF; clone_size: .; d_call: .; j_call: TRBJ1-5; v_call: TRBV19
cdr3_nt: TGTGCCAGCAGCTTGGATACGCGCCGGGCTTTCTTT; cdr3_aa: CASSLDTRRAFF; clone_size: .; d_call: .; j_call: TRBJ1-1; v_call: TRBV5-5
cdr3_nt: TGTGCCAGCAGCGTAGGAGCGGATAATTCACCCCTCCACTTT; cdr3_aa: CASSVGADNSPLHF; clone_size: .; d_call: .; j_call: TRBJ1-6; v_call: TRBV9
cdr3_nt: TGTGCCAGTAGTTCAGGGGGAAACACCATATATTTT; cdr3_aa: CASSSGGNTIYF; clone_size: few; d_call: .; j_call: TRBJ1-3; v_call: TRBV19
cdr3_nt: TGCGCCAGCAGCCAAGTGGGGGGTGGGGGACTCACTGAAGCTTTCTTT; cdr3_aa: CASSQVGGGGLTEAFF; clone_size: .; d_call: .; j_call: TRBJ1-1; v_call: TRBV4-3
cdr3_nt: TGTGCCAGCTCCCAACAGGGGGCTCCTGAAGCTTTCTTT; cdr3_aa: CASSQQGAPEAFF; clone_size: .; d_call: TRBD1; j_call: TRBJ1-1; v_call: TRBV5-6
cdr3_nt: TGTGCCAGCAGCCGGACACAGAACACTGAAGCTTTCTTT; cdr3_aa: CASSRTQNTEAFF; clone_size: .; d_call: .; j_call: TRBJ1-1; v_call: TRBV6-2/TRBV6-3
cdr3_nt: TGTGCCAGCAGCTTGGCCCGAGGGGGCTATGACTATGGCTACACCTTC; cdr3_aa: CASSLARGGYDYGYTF; clone_size: .; d_call: TRBD1; j_call: TRBJ1-2; v_call: TRBV5-6
cdr3_nt: TGTGCTAGCGGGGGGGCCGACGGGGAGCTGTTTTTT; cdr3_aa: CASGGADGELFF; clone_size: .; d_call: TRBD2; j_call: TRBJ2-2; v_call: TRBV10-3
cdr3_nt: TGTGCCAGCAGCCAGACCATGGCAGGGTCGGATGGCTACACCTTC; cdr3_aa: CASSQTMAGSDGYTF; clone_size: .; d_call: .; j_call: TRBJ1-2; v_call: TRBV2
cdr3_nt: TGTGCCAGCAGTTTGAGCGGGAATCAGCCCCAGCATTTT; cdr3_aa: CASSLSGNQPQHF; clone_size: .; d_call: .; j_call: TRBJ1-5; v_call: TRBV27
cdr3_nt: TGTGCCAGCAGCCAGATCCGGTTGGGACAGGTGGAGACCCAGTACTTC; cdr3_aa: CASSQIRLGQVETQYF; clone_size: .; d_call: TRBD1; j_call: TRBJ2-5; v_call: TRBV5-4
cdr3_nt: TGCGCCAGCAGCTTGGCCATGGATCAGGTGGGGGACTATGAGCAGTTCTTC; cdr3_aa: CASSLAMDQVGDYEQFF; clone_size: .; d_call: .; j_call: TRBJ2-1; v_call: TRBV5-1
cdr3_nt: TGTGCCAGCAGTCCCGCCAACAGCTACGAGCAGTACTTC; cdr3_aa: CASSPANSYEQYF; clone_size: .; d_call: .; j_call: TRBJ2-7; v_call: TRBV25-1
cdr3_nt: TGTGCCAGTAGGTCTGCGGGGCTGGGTACTGAAGCTTTCTTT; cdr3_aa: CASRSAGLGTEAFF; clone_size: once; d_call: .; j_call: TRBJ1-1; v_call: TRBV19
cdr3_nt: TGTGCCTGGAGTGTACTCAGCGTGCTAGCGGGGTACACAGATACGCAGTATTTT; cdr3_aa: CAWSVLSVLAGYTDTQYF; clone_size: .; d_call: TRBD2; j_call: TRBJ2-3; v_call: TRBV30
cdr3_nt: TGTGCCGGCCAGACTAGCGAGAACCATGAGCAGTTCTTC; cdr3_aa: CAGQTSENHEQFF; clone_size: .; d_call: TRBD2; j_call: TRBJ2-1; v_call: TRBV6-5
cdr3_nt: TGCAGCGTTGAAGAATCCAGAAGAGCTTTCTTT; cdr3_aa: CSVEESRRAFF; clone_size: few; d_call: .; j_call: TRBJ1-1; v_call: TRBV29-1
cdr3_nt: TGTGCCAGCAGTCGAGGCGGGACAGATAATTCACCCCTCCACTTT; cdr3_aa: CASSRGGTDNSPLHF; clone_size: .; d_call: TRBD1; j_call: TRBJ1-6; v_call: TRBV27
cdr3_nt: TGTGCCAGCAGTACCGGGGTTCTATCCTACGAGCAGTACTTC; cdr3_aa: CASSTGVLSYEQYF; clone_size: once; d_call: .; j_call: TRBJ2-7; v_call: TRBV2
cdr3_nt: TGTGCCAGCAGCTTAGGTTGGCCCCTCCAGGGAAACACCATATATTTT; cdr3_aa: CASSLGWPLQGNTIYF; clone_size: .; d_call: .; j_call: TRBJ1-3; v_call: TRBV11-2
cdr3_nt: TGCGCCAGCAGCGGGGAGGACAGGGGGCCTGGAAACACCATATATTTT; cdr3_aa: CASSGEDRGPGNTIYF; clone_size: .; d_call: TRBD1; j_call: TRBJ1-3; v_call: TRBV4-1
cdr3_nt: TGTGCCAGCAGCCAAGAAGGCTGGGCTAGCCACGAGCAGTACTTC; cdr3_aa: CASSQEGWASHEQYF; clone_size: .; d_call: .; j_call: TRBJ2-7; v_call: TRBV3-1/TRBV3-2
cdr3_nt: TGCAGCGTTGAAGAAGGTCCAGCGGGTAGCGGGAACACAGATACGCAGTATTTT; cdr3_aa: CSVEEGPAGSGNTDTQYF; clone_size: .; d_call: TRBD2; j_call: TRBJ2-3; v_call: TRBV29-1
cdr3_nt: TGTGCCAGCAGCTCCGGACAGGGTCGCTACGAGCAGTACTTC; cdr3_aa: CASSSGQGRYEQYF; clone_size: .; d_call: TRBD1; j_call: TRBJ2-7; v_call: TRBV5-8
cdr3_nt: TGTGCCAGCAGCTTGCGGGGCTCTGGAAACACCATATATTTT; cdr3_aa: CASSLRGSGNTIYF; clone_size: .; d_call: .; j_call: TRBJ1-3; v_call: TRBV7-9
cdr3_nt: TGTGCCAGCAGCGATCAGGACAGGGAAGCTTTCTTT; cdr3_aa: CASSDQDREAFF; clone_size: .; d_call: TRBD1; j_call: TRBJ1-1; v_call: TRBV9
cdr3_nt: TGTGCCACCAGCAGAGGGCAGTCAACTGGAAACACCATATATTTT; cdr3_aa: CATSRGQSTGNTIYF; clone_size: .; d_call: .; j_call: TRBJ1-3; v_call: TRBV15
cdr3_nt: TGTGCCAGCAGCTTAGTACCCACCGGACTAGCGGGCACCGGGGAGCTGTTTTTT; cdr3_aa: CASSLVPTGLAGTGELFF; clone_size: .; d_call: TRBD2; j_call: TRBJ2-2; v_call: TRBV7-9
cdr3_nt: TGTGCCAGCAGCTATATCGGCGCGGAGGGGGCAGGGACTGAAGCTTTCTTT; cdr3_aa: CASSYIGAEGAGTEAFF; clone_size: .; d_call: TRBD1; j_call: TRBJ1-1; v_call: TRBV27
cdr3_nt: TGTGCCAGCAGCCAAGAGTTGCGGGCGCCTCCGTACTTC; cdr3_aa: CASSQELRAPPYF; clone_size: .; d_call: .; j_call: TRBJ2-7; v_call: TRBV3-1/TRBV3-2